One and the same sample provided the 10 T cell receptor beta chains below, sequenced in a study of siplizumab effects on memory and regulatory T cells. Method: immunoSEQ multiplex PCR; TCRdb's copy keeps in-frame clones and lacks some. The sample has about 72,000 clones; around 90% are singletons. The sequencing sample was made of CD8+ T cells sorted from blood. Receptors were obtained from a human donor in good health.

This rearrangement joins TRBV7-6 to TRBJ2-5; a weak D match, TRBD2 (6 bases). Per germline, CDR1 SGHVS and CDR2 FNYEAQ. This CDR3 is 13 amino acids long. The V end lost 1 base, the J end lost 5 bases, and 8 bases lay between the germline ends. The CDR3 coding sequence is TGTGCCAGCAGCTTAGGGGAGGCGGAGACCCAGTACTTC. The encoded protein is CASSLGEAETQYF.

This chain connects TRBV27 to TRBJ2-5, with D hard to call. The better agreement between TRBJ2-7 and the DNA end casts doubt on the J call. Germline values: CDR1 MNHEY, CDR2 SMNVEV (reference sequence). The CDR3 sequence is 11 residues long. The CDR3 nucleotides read TGTGCCAGCAGGGGTTCCTACGAGCAGTACTTC. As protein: CASRGSYEQYF.

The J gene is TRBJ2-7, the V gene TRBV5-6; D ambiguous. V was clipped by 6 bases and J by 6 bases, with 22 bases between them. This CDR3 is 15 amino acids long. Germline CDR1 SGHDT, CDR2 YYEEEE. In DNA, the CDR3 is TGTGCCAGCACCGACCTAACATTACCTACGACCGAGCAGTACTTC. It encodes CASTDLTLPTTEQYF.

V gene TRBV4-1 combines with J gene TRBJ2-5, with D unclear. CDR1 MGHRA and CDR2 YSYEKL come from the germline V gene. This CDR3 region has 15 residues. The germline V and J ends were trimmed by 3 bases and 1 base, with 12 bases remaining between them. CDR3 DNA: TGCGCCAGCAGCCAGGCTTTTATAATCCAAGAGACCCAGTACTTC. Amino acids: CASSQAFIIQETQYF.

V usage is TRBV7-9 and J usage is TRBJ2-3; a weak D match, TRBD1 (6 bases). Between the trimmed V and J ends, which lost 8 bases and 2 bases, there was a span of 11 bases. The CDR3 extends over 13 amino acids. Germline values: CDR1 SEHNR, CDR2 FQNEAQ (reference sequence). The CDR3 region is CASEGENTDTQYF. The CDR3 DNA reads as TGTGCCAGCGAGGGGGAGAACACAGATACGCAGTATTTT.

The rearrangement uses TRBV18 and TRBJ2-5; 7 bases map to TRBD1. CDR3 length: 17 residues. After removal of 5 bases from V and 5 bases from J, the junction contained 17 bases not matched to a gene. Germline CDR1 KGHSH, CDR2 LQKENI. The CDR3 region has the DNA TGTGCCAGCTCATCCTCCGGGGCGCTACCCAGGGGGGAGACCCAGTACTTC. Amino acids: CASSSSGALPRGETQYF.

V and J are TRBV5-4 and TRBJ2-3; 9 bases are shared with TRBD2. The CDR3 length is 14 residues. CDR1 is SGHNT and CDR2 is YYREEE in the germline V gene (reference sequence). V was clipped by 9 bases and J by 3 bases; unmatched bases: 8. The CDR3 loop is CATLGREGTDTQYF. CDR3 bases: TGTGCCACGTTGGGGCGGGAGGGTACAGATACGCAGTATTTT.

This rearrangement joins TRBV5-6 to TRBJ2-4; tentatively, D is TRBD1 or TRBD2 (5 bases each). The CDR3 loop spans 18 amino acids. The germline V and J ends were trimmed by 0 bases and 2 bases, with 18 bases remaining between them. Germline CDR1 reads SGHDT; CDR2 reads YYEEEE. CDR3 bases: TGTGCCAGCAGCTTGGTAAGGTCGGGGTGGGGACCCAAAAACATTCAGTACTTC. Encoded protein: CASSLVRSGWGPKNIQYF. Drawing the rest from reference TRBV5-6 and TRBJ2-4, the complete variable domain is DAGVTQSPTHLIKTRGQQVTLRCSPKSGHDTVSWYQQALGQGPQFIFQYYEEEERQRGNFPDRFSGHQFPNYSSELNVNALLLGDSALYLCASSLVRSGWGPKNIQYFGAGTRLSVL.

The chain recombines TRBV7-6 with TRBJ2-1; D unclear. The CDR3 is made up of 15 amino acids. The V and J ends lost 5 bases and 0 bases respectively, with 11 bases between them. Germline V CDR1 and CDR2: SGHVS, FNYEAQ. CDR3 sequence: CASSPASSSYNEQFF. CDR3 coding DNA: TGTGCCAGCAGCCCCGCCTCGAGCTCCTACAATGAGCAGTTCTTC.

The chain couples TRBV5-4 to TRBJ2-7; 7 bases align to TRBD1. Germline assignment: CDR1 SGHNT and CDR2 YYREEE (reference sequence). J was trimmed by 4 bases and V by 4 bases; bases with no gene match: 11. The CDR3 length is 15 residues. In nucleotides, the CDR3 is TGTGCCAGCAGCCCTTTGGGACAGCTTGATTACGAGCAGTACTTC. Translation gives CASSPLGQLDYEQYF. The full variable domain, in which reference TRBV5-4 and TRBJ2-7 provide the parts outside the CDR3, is ETGVTQSPTHLIKTRGQQVTLRCSSQSGHNTVSWYQQALGQGPQFIFQYYREEENGRGNFPPRFSGLQFPNYSSELNVNALELDDSALYLCASSPLGQLDYEQYFGPGTRLTVT.